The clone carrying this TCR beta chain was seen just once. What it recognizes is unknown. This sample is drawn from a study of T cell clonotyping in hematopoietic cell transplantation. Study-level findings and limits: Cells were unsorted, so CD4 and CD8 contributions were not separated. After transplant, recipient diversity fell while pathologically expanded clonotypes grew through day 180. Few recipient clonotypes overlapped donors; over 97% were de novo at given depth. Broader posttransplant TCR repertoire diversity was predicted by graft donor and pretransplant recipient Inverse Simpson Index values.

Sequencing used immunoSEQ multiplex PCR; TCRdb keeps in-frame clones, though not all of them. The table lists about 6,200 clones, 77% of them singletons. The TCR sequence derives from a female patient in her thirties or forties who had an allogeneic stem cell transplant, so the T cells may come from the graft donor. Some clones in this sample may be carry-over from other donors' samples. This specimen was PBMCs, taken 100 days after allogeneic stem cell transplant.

CDR3 amino acids: CASSLGQANTGELFF. In nucleotides, the CDR3 is TGTGCCAGCAGCTTAGGCCAAGCGAACACCGGGGAGCTGTTTTTT. The gene calls are TRBV11-3 and TRBJ2-2; D unclear. The germline gives CDR1 SGHNT, CDR2 YENEEA. The ends were cut back, 1 base at V and 0 bases at J, with 6 bases in the middle. This CDR3 is built from 15 residues.